These 9 T cell receptor beta chains were sequenced from one sample in a study of beta chain features in type 1 diabetes. Every bit of the isolated RNA underwent reverse transcription, so sequencing read expressed TCRB transcripts. Profiling relied on immunoSEQ multiplex PCR, and the TCRdb table lists in-frame clones only, not all of them. The sample yields hundreds of thousands of clones, around 8.5% seen once. Study observations and caveats: In every one of the four CD4+ subsets, TCRB CDR3s were moderately but significantly shorter in Type 1 diabetes patients.

Their target antigens are unknown. Sequenced input: central memory CD4+ T cells from blood. The source of these receptors is a man aged 25 to 40 with type 1 diabetes.

This clone appeared a few times. The same CDR3 is also encoded by other DNA sequences in this sample. This sequence joins TRBV7-2 and TRBJ2-5, with a weak D call TRBD1 (6 bases). This CDR3 comprises 15 residues. Germline CDR1 is SGHTA and CDR2 is FQGNSA. The V gene lost 5 bases and the J gene lost 5 bases, with 18 bases spanning the gap. Written as DNA, the CDR3 is TGTGCCAGCAGCCCCCGGGCAGGGGAAGGGGAGACCCAGTACTTC. Amino acid sequence: CASSPRAGEGETQYF.

There are a few counts of this clone. This rearrangement joins TRBV2 to TRBJ2-4; the D is unclear. The CDR3 covers 16 residues. Germline values: CDR1 SNHLY, CDR2 FYNNEI. Trimming cost V 4 bases and J 0 bases, with 13 bases left between them. The CDR3 DNA reads TGTGCCAGCAGTGTTCTTCCAGCTATAGCCAAAAACATTCAGTACTTC. Translation: CASSVLPAIAKNIQYF. Drawing the rest from reference TRBV2 and TRBJ2-4, the complete variable domain is EPEVTQTPSHQVTQMGQEVILRCVPISNHLYFYWYRQILGQKVEFLVSFYNNEISEKSEIFDDQFSVERPDGSNFTLKIRSTKLEDSAMYFCASSVLPAIAKNIQYFGAGTRLSVL.

The chain couples TRBV9 to TRBJ1-2, with unresolved D. This CDR3 is built from 15 residues. Per germline, CDR1 SGDLS and CDR2 YYNGEE. V dropped 4 bases and J dropped 3 bases, with 16 bases sitting between them. This CDR3 reads CASSLGLSLDYGYTF. The CDR3 DNA follows: TGTGCCAGCAGCTTGGGCTTGTCGCTTGACTATGGCTACACCTTC.

The chain employs TRBV5-1 and TRBJ1-6; D unclear. This CDR3 is 20 amino acids long. V was shortened by 0 bases and J by 0 bases, with 19 bases between the two germline ends. Germline V gene lookup returns CDR1 SGHRS and CDR2 YFSETQ. CDR3 residues: CASSLDPGFSRSSYNSPLHF. The CDR3 DNA is TGCGCCAGCAGCTTGGACCCTGGGTTTTCCCGAAGCTCCTATAATTCACCCCTCCACTTT.

Only a few counts were recorded for this clone. CDR3 DNA: TGTGCCAGCAGCAGCCAGGAGGGTACCGAGCAGTACTTC. Translated: CASSSQEGTEQYF. This chain joins TRBV2 and TRBJ2-7; possible D gene TRBD2, 6 bases. CDR3 length: 13 residues. V was shortened by 6 bases and J by 6 bases, with 15 bases between the two germline ends. Germline-derived CDR1 and CDR2 are SNHLY and FYNNEI.

This rearrangement joins TRBV19 to TRBJ1-2; 7 bases map to TRBD1. Losses at the gene ends were 5 bases for V and 4 bases for J; bases not matched to a gene: 10. Germline lookup yields CDR1 LNHDA and CDR2 SQIVND (reference sequence). The CDR3 sequence is 15 residues long. The CDR3 region is CASSHDREKSYGYTF. In nucleotides, the CDR3 is TGTGCCAGTAGTCATGACAGGGAGAAATCCTATGGCTACACCTTC.

This clone was found a few times. The chain combines TRBV28 with TRBJ2-5; D is perhaps TRBD1 (6 bases). The J call may be faulty, since TRBJ2-7 better matches the DNA end. From germline, CDR1 is MDHEN and CDR2 SYDVKM. The CDR3 loop spans 15 amino acids. The CDR3 DNA is TGTGCCAGCAGTTCAGCGGACAGTCTCTCCTACGAGCAGTACTTC. It codes for CASSSADSLSYEQYF.

This clone was seen more than once but under ten times. The rearrangement joins TRBV10-1 to TRBJ2-6; D gene ambiguous. Germline assignment: CDR1 WNHNN and CDR2 SYGVQD (reference sequence). V was clipped by 3 bases and J by 4 bases, with 13 bases between them. The CDR3 totals 16 residues. The CDR3: CASSDAGPGGANVLTF. CDR3 coding DNA: TGCGCCAGCAGTGACGCCGGGCCTGGAGGGGCCAACGTCCTGACTTTC.

The V and J genes are TRBV19 and TRBJ1-2; D is unclear. V shed 3 bases and J shed 8 bases, with 13 bases lying between them. In germline, CDR1 is LNHDA, CDR2 SQIVND (reference sequence). The CDR3 contains 13 residues. Written as DNA, the CDR3 is TGTGCCAGTAGTATGACCCAGGTTCGCGGCTACACCTTC. Encoded protein: CASSMTQVRGYTF. The variable domain in full, completed from reference TRBV19 and TRBJ1-2, reads DGGITQSPKYLFRKEGQNVTLSCEQNLNHDAMYWYRQDPGQGLRLIYYSQIVNDFQKGDIAEGYSVSREKKESFPLTVTSAQKNPTAFYLCASSMTQVRGYTFGSGTRLTVV.